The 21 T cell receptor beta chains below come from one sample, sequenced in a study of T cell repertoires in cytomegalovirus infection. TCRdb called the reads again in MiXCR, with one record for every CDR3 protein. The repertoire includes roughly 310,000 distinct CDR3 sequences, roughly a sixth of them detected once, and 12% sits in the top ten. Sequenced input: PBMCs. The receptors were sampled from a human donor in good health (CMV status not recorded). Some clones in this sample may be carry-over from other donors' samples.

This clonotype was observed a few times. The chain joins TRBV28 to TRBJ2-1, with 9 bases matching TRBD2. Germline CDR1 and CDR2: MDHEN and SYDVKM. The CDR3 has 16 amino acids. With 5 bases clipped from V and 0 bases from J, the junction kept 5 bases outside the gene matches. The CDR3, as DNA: TGTGCCAGCAGTGACGGGACTAGCAGCTCCTACAATGAGCAGTTCTTC. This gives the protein CASSDGTSSSYNEQFF.

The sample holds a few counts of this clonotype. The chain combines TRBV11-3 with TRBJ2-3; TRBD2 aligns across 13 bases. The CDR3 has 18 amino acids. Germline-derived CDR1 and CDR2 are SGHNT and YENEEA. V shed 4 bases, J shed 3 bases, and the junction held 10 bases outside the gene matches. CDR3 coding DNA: TGTGCCAGCAGCTCCACTACGGGACTAGCGGGGCCGACAGATACGCAGTATTTT. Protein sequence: CASSSTTGLAGPTDTQYF.

CDR3 in amino acids: CAIRATDTQYF. CDR3 coding DNA: TGTGCCATCAGAGCGACAGATACGCAGTATTTT. The chain employs TRBV10-3 and TRBJ2-3; D gene uncertain. Trimming shortened V by 6 bases and J by 3 bases, and 4 bases separated the two germline ends. The CDR3 runs 11 residues. The germline CDR1 and CDR2 sequences are ENHRY and SYGVKD.

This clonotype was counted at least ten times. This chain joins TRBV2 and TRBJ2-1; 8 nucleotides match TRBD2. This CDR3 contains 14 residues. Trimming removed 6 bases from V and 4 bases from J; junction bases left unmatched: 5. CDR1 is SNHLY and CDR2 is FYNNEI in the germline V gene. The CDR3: CASRLLAEYNEQFF. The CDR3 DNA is TGTGCCAGCAGGTTACTAGCGGAATACAATGAGCAGTTCTTC.

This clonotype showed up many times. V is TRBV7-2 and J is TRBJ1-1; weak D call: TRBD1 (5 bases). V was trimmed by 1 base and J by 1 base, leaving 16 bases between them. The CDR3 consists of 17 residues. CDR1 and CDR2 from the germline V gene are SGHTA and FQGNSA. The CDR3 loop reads CASSLGLGGVGNTEAFF. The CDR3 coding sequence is TGTGCCAGCAGCTTAGGTTTGGGGGGAGTCGGGAACACTGAAGCTTTCTTT.

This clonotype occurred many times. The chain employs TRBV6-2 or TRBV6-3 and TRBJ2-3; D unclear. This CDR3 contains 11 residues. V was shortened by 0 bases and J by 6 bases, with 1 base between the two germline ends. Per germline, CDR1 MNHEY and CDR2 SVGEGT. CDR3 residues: CASSYSDTQYF. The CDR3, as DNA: TGTGCCAGCAGTTACTCGGATACGCAGTATTTT.

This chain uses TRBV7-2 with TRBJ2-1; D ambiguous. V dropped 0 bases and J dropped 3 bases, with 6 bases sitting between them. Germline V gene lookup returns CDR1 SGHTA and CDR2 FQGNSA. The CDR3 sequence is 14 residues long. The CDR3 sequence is CASSLAHGYNEQFF. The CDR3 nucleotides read TGTGCCAGCAGCTTAGCTCACGGCTACAATGAGCAGTTCTTC.

The CDR3: CASSQGRGAADTQYF. Written as DNA, the CDR3 is TGCGCCAGCAGCCAAGGTCGGGGGGCGGCAGATACGCAGTATTTT. V and J are TRBV4-3 and TRBJ2-3; perhaps TRBD2 as D (7 bases). There are 15 residues in the CDR3. Trimming pared 1 base from V and 4 bases from J, leaving 12 bases between. CDR1 is LGHNA, CDR2 YSLEER, per germline.

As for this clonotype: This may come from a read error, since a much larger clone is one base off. Here the CDR3 DNA reads TGTGCCTGCAGCTCGCGGACAGGGAGGGCCGAGACCCAGTACTTC. This codes for CACSSRTGRAETQYF. The chain is built from TRBV7-6 and TRBJ2-5; maybe TRBD1 (8 bases). CDR1 and CDR2 (germline): SGHVS, FNYEAQ. This CDR3 has 15 residues.

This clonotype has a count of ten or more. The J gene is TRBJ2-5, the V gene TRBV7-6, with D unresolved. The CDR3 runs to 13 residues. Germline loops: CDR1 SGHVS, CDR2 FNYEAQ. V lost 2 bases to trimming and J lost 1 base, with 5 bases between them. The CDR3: CASSLFTQETQYF. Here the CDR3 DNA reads TGTGCCAGCAGCTTATTCACCCAAGAGACCCAGTACTTC.

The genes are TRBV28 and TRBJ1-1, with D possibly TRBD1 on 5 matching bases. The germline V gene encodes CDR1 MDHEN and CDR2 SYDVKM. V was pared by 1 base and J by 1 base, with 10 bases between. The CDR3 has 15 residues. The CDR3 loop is CASSLYEGRNTEAFF. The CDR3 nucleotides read TGTGCCAGCAGTTTATATGAGGGGAGGAACACTGAAGCTTTCTTT.

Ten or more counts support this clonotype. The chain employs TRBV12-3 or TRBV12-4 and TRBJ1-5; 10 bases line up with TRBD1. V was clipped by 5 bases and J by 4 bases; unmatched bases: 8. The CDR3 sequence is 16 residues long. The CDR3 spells CASSPQGQGGNQPQHF. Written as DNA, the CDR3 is TGTGCCAGCAGTCCACAAGGACAGGGGGGAAATCAGCCCCAGCATTTT.

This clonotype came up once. The CDR3 is CASSLGMGAMNTEAFF. The CDR3 nucleotides are TGTGCCAGCAGCCTCGGAATGGGGGCGATGAACACTGAAGCTTTCTTT. The V gene is TRBV7-9, the J gene TRBJ1-1; D is possibly TRBD1 (6 bases). Per germline, CDR1 SEHNR and CDR2 FQNEAQ (reference sequence). The CDR3 consists of 16 residues. V dropped 5 bases and J dropped 0 bases, with 16 bases sitting between them.

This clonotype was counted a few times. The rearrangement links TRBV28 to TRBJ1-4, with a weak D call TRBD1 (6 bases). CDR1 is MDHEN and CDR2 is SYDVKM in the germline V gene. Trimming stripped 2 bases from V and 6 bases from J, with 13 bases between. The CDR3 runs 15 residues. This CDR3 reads CASSLVSAGDEKLFF. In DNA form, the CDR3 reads TGTGCCAGCAGTTTAGTCTCGGCAGGGGATGAAAAACTGTTTTTT.

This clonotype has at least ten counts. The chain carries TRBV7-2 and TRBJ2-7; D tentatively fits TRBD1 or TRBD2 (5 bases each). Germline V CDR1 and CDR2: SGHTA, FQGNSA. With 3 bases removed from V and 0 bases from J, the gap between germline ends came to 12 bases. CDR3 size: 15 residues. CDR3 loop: CASSLRGVSSYEQYF. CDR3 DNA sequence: TGTGCCAGCAGCTTGAGGGGCGTGAGCTCCTACGAGCAGTACTTC.

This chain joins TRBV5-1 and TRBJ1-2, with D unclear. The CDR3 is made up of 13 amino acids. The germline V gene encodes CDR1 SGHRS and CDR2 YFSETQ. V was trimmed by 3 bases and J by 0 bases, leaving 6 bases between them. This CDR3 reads CASSSDANYGYTF. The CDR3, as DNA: TGCGCCAGCAGCTCGGACGCTAACTATGGCTACACCTTC. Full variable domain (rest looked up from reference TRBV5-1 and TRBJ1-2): KAGVTQTPRYLIKTRGQQVTLSCSPISGHRSVSWYQQTPGQGLQFLFEYFSETQRNKGNFPGRFSGRQFSNSRSEMNVSTLELGDSALYLCASSSDANYGYTFGSGTRLTVV.

CDR3 nucleotide sequence: TGTGCCAGCAGCTTAGTAGATTCCCAGTACTTC. It codes for CASSLVDSQYF. The chain joins TRBV7-2 to TRBJ2-5; D ambiguous. Per the germline V gene, CDR1 is SGHTA and CDR2 is FQGNSA. The CDR3 covers 11 residues. Trimming shortened V by 1 base and J by 9 bases, and 6 bases separated the two germline ends.

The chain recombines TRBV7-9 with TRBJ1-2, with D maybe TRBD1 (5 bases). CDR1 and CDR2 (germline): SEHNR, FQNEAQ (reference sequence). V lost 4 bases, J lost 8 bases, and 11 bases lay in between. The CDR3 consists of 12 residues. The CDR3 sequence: CASSSGPAGYTF. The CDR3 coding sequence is TGTGCCAGCAGCTCGGGACCGGCGGGCTACACCTTC.

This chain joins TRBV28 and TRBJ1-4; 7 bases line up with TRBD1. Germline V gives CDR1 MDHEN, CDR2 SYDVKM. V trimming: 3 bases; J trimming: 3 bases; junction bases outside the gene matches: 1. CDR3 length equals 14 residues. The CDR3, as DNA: TGTGCCAGCAGTTTGGGACAGCCTAATGAAAAACTGTTTTTT. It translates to CASSLGQPNEKLFF.

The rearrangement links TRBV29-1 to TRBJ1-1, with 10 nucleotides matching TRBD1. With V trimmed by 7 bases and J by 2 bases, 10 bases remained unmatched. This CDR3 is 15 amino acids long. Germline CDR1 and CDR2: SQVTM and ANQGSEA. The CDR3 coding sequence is TGCAGCGCCACCCCGTGGACAGGGGGAAACACTGAAGCTTTCTTT. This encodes CSATPWTGGNTEAFF.

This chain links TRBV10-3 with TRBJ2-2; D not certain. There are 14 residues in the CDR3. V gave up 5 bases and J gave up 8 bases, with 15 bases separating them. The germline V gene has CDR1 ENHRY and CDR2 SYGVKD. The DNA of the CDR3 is TGTGCCATCAGTAGGACCCCGTCCTCTGGGGAGCTGTTTTTT. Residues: CAISRTPSSGELFF.